This section outlines one TCR beta chain sequence together with its context. Its antigen remains undetermined. One base away there is no much larger clone; base qualities are not given. The cysteine opens and the phenylalanine closes a CDR3 of 16 amino acids. The entry retains the CDR3 DNA only, 48 bases that are in frame from base 1. According to the germline V gene, CDR1 reads MDHEN and CDR2 reads SYDVKM. Compared with germline, V lacks 4 bases and J lacks 6 bases; bases without a gene match: 12. The label giving this sample's time point can be read as: around 25 months on ibrutinib. For TCR beta library preparation, roughly 2.2 micrograms of genomic DNA were isolated from cryopreserved PBMCs. Longitudinal blood samples from CLL patients on ibrutinib monotherapy were analyzed using high-throughput TCR beta sequencing. The patients took part in an open-label, single-center phase 2 trial of ibrutinib monotherapy.

The sample is drawn from a study of cytotoxic CD8 clonotypes in ibrutinib-treated CLL (dated by TCRdb to the early 2020s). Regarding the research as a whole: The cohort had 11 relapsed/refractory and 15 treatment-naive patients; 17 were IGHV unmutated. Of the roughly 90 participants in the trial, about two dozen had longitudinal samples available. Samples at response were collected after a median of about 12 months of treatment, with a range of about 6 to 36 months. Cryopreserved peripheral blood mononuclear cells were obtained before treatment, at response, and at either sustained remission or disease progression. An average of roughly 270,000 productive templates and about 100,000 productive rearrangements was obtained per sample. Partial responses were observed in approximately 24 patients and complete responses in 2; after a median follow-up of around 68 months, remission was maintained in some 14 patients and progression was observed in some twelve. Patients were still on ibrutinib when every remission and progressive disease sample was collected. Paper-wide results and their limitations: Public clonotypes were rare and either shrank or stayed stable during treatment, and the rise in clonality at ibrutinib response reflected expansion of private clonotypes. Clonality increased at ibrutinib response, stayed stable in sustained remission, and fell back toward baseline at progression. Sampling times were not matched between sustained-remission and progressing patients, and lymph node repertoires were not studied. At baseline, clonality was higher than in age-matched healthy donors and showed a strong correlation with circulating CD8+ T-cell counts.

Each clonotype received, on average, approximately 9.9x coverage in deep resolution sequencing performed on a MiSeq, where the target depth lay between 1 in 1 million and 1 in 200,000 T cells. TCR beta libraries were generated with the immunoSEQ hsTCRB Kit. As for the authors' bioinformatics: ImmunoSEQ Data Assistant and ImmunoSEQ Analyzer were used for data analysis, and V, D and J genes were assigned according to IMGT definitions. Clonality, which ranges from 0 to 1, was calculated as one minus the normalized Shannon entropy of productive rearrangement frequencies. Only overrepresented clonotypes making up at least 0.05% of the repertoire of each patient were included in the public clonotype analysis. About twelve repertoires from age-matched healthy donors, obtained from immuneACCESS, served as clonality controls. TCRdb stores this immuneACCESS table with in-frame sequences only. Part of the clones is absent; in the studies checked, under half of the shortfall reflects unresolved V genes, and no reason is known for the rest. V, J and clone size derive from that table, while D and trimming were established from the DNA sequence. In this sample the table shows hundreds of thousands of clones, 60% to 75% of which occur a single time. The leading ten clones occupy less than 20% of the sample.

The clonotype was recovered from a human donor with chronic lymphocytic leukemia. Here the sequenced sample was PBMCs, taken after 24 months of ibrutinib treatment. The rearranged segments are TRBV28 and TRBJ2-1; 7 middle bases align to TRBD2. The CDR3 corresponds to CASSSPAGLKTNEQFF. The DNA reads TGTGCCAGCAGTTCCCCAGCGGGACTAAAAACCAATGAGCAGTTCTTC.